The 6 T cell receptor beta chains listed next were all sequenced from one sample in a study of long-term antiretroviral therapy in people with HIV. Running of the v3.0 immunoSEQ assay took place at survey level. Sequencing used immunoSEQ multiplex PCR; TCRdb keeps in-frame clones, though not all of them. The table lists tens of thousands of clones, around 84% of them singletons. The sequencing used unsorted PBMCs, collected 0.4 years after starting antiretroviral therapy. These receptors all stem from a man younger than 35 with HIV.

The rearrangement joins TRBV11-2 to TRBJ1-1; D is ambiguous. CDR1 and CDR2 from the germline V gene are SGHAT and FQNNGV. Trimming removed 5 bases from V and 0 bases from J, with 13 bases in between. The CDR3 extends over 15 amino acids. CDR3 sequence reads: CASSGPVIMNTEAFF. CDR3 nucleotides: TGTGCCAGCAGCGGGCCAGTGATAATGAACACTGAAGCTTTCTTT.

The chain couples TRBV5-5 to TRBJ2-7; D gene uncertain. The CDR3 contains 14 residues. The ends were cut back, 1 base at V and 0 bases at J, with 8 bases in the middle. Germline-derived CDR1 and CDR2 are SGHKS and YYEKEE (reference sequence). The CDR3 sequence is CASSLWESSYEQYF. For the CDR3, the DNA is TGTGCCAGCAGCTTGTGGGAATCCTCCTACGAGCAGTACTTC. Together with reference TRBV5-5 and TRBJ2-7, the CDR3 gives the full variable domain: DAGVTQSPTHLIKTRGQQVTLRCSPISGHKSVSWYQQVLGQGPQFIFQYYEKEERGRGNFPDRFSARQFPNYSSELNVNALLLGDSALYLCASSLWESSYEQYFGPGTRLTVT.

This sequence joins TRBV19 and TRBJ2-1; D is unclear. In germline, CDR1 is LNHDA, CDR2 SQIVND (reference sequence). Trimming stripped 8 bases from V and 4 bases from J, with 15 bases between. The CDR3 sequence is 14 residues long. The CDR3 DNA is TGTGCCAGTTCGACAAACGAACCTTACAATGAGCAGTTCTTC. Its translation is CASSTNEPYNEQFF. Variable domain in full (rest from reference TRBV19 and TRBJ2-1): DGGITQSPKYLFRKEGQNVTLSCEQNLNHDAMYWYRQDPGQGLRLIYYSQIVNDFQKGDIAEGYSVSREKKESFPLTVTSAQKNPTAFYLCASSTNEPYNEQFFGPGTRLTVL.

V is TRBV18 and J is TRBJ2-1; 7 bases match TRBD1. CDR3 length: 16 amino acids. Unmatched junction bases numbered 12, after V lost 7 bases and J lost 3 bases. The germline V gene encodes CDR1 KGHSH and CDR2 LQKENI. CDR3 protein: CASFKSRDRYYNEQFF. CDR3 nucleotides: TGTGCCAGCTTTAAGTCCAGGGACAGATACTACAATGAGCAGTTCTTC.

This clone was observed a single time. CDR3 in amino acids: CASSVSGTVSYEQYF. Written as DNA, the CDR3 is TGTGCCAGCAGCGTCTCCGGGACAGTGTCCTACGAGCAGTACTTC. The chain employs TRBV9 and TRBJ2-7; 7 bases match TRBD1. Unmatched junction bases numbered 6, after V lost 2 bases and J lost 1 base. This CDR3 spans 15 amino acids. Germline V CDR1 and CDR2: SGDLS, YYNGEE.

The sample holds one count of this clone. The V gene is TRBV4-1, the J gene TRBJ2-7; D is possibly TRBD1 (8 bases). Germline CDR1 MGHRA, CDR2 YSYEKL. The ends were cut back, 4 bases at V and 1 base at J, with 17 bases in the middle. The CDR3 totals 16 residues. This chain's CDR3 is CASSLYGQGGSYEQYF. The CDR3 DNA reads TGCGCCAGCAGCCTGTACGGACAGGGAGGGTCCTACGAGCAGTACTTC.